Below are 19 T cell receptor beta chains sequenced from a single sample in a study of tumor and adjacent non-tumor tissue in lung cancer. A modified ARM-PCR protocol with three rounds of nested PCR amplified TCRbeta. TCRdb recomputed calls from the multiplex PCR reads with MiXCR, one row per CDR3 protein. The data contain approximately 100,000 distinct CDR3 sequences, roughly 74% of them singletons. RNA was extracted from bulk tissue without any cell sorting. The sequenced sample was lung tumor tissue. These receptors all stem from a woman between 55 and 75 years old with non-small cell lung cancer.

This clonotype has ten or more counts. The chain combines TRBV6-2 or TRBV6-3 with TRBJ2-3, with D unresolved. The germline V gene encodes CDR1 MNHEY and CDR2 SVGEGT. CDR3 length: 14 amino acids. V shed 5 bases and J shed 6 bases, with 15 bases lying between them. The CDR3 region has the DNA TGTGCCAGCAGTCTCGACGTGGATAGGGATACGCAGTATTTT. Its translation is CASSLDVDRDTQYF.

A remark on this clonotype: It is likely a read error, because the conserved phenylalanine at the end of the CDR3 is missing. CDR3 nucleotides: TGTGCCAGGAGTTTAGATTCTGGGAGAGGCACTGAAGCTTTCCTT. This codes for CARSLDSGRGTEAFL. This rearrangement joins TRBV11-3 to TRBJ1-1; D unresolved. This CDR3 contains 15 residues. Trimming cost V 9 bases and J 4 bases, with 21 bases left between them. The germline V gene has CDR1 SGHNT and CDR2 YENEEA.

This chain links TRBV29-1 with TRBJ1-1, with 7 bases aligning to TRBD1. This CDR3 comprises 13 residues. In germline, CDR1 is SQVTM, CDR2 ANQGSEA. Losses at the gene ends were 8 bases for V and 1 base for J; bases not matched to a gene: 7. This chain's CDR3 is CSTMGQKNTEAFF. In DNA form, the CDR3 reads TGCAGCACCATGGGACAGAAGAACACTGAAGCTTTCTTT.

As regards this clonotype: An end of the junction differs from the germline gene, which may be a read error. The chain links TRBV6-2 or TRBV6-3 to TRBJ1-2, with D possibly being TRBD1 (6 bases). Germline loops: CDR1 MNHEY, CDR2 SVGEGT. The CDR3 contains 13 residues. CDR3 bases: TGTGCCAGCAGTTGGCAGGGACAATATGGATACACCTTC. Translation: CASSWQGQYGYTF.

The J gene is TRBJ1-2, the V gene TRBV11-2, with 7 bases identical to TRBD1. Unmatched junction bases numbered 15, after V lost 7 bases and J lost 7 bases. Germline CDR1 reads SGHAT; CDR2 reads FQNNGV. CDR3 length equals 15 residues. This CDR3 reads CASNSAGRGALGYTF. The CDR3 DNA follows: TGTGCCAGCAACTCGGCTGGCAGGGGGGCGCTTGGCTACACCTTC.

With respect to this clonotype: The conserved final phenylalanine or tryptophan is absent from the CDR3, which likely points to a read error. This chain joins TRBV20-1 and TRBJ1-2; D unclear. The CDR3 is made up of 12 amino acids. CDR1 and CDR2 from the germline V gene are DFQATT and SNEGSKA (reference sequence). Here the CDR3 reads CSTSISDYGYTL. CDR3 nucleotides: TGCAGTACTAGCATCTCCGACTATGGCTACACCTTG.

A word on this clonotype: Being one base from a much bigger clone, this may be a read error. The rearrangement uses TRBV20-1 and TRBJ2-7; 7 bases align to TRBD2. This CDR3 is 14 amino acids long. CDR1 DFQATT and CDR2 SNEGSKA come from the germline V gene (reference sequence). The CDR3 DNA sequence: TGCAGTACTAGTCGGCTAGCGGACCCCATAGAGCAGTACTTC. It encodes CSTSRLADPIEQYF.

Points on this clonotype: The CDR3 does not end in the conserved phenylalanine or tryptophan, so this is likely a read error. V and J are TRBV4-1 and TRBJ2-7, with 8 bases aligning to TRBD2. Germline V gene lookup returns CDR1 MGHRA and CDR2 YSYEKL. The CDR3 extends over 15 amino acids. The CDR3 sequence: CAGSQRSGSQYEQYS. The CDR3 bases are TGCGCCGGCAGCCAAAGAAGCGGGAGCCAATACGAGCAGTACTCC.

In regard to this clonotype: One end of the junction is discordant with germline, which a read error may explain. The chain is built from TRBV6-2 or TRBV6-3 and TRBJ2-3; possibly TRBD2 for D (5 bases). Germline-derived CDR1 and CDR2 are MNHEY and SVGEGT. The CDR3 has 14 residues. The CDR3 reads CASSYLRVPDTQYF. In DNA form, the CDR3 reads TGTGCCAGCAGCTACTTGCGGGTCCCAGATACGCAGTATTTT.

CDR3 sequence: CASSLEGNGETQYF. CDR3 DNA sequence: TGCGCCAGCAGCTTAGAGGGGAATGGGGAGACCCAGTACTTC. The chain combines TRBV5-1 with TRBJ2-5; the D gene could be TRBD1 or TRBD2 (5 bases each). This CDR3 is 14 amino acids long. Trimming removed 2 bases from V and 5 bases from J, with 13 bases in between. Germline V gives CDR1 SGHRS, CDR2 YFSETQ.

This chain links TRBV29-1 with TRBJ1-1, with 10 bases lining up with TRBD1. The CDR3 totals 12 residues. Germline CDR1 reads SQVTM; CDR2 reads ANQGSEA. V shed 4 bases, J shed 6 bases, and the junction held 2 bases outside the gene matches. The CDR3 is CSVGQGAPEAFF. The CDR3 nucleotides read TGCAGCGTTGGACAGGGGGCCCCTGAAGCTTTCTTT.

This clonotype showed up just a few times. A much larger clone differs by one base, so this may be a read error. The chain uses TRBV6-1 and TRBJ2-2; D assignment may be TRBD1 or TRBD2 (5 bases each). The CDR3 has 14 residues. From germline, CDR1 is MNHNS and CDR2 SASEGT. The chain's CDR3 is CASSDGTPTGKLFF. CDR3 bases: TGTGCCAGCAGTGACGGGACCCCCACCGGGAAGCTGTTTTTT.

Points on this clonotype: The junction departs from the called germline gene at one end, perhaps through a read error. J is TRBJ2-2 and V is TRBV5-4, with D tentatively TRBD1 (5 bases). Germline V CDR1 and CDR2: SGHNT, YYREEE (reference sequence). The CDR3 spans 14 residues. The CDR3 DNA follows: TGTGCGAGCAGGTCAGGGCAGGACACCGGGGAGCTGTTTTTT. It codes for CASRSGQDTGELFF.

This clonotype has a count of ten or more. The CDR3 loop reads CASRDFAMNTEAFF. CDR3 in DNA: TGTGCCAGCAGGGATTTTGCCATGAACACTGAAGCTTTCTTT. The chain links TRBV6-2 or TRBV6-3 to TRBJ1-1, with D uncertain. This CDR3 comprises 14 residues. Trimming took off 6 bases at V and 0 bases at J, with 11 bases between the two ends. Germline values: CDR1 MNHEY, CDR2 SVGEGT.

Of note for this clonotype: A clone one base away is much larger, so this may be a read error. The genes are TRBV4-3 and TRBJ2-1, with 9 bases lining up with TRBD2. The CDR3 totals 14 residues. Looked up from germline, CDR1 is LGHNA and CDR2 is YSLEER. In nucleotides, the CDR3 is TGCGCCAGCAGCCATAGCGGGAGCCACAATGAGCAGATCTTC. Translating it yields CASSHSGSHNEQIF.

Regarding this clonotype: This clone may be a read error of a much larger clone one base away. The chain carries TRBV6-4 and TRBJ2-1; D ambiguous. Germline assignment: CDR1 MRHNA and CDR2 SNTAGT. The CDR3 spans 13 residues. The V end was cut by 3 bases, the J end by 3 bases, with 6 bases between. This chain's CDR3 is CASSDGYYNEQFF. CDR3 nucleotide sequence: TGTGCCAGCAGTGATGGCTACTACAATGAGCAGTTCTTC.

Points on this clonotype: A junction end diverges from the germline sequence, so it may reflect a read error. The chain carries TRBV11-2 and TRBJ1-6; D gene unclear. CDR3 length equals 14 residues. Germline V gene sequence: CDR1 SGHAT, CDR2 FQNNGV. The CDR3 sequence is CVSSSEASNSPHHF. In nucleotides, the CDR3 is TGTGTCAGCAGCTCAGAAGCAAGTAATTCACCCCACCACTTT.

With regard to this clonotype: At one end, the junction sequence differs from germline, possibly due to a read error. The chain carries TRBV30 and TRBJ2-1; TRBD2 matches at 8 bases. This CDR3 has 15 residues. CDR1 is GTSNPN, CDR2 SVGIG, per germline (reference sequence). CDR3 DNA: TGTACCTGGAGAAGAGGGGGTAGCGGGATGACTGTGCAGTTCTTC. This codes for CTWRRGGSGMTVQFF.

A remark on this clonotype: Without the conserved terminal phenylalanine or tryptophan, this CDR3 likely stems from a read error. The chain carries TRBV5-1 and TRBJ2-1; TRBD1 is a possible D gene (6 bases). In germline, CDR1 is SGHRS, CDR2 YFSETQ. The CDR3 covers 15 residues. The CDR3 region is CASRLVLQRGSEQFL. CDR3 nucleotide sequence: TGCGCCAGCAGATTGGTCTTGCAAAGGGGGAGCGAGCAGTTCTTA.